This T cell receptor beta chain was observed in a study of shared clonotypes between healthy human individuals. The wider study: Three CD4 naive, three CD4 memory, two CD8 naive and one CD8 memory plate were used per donor. Notes on the study in general: What naive subsets generally showed was a larger estimated richness than memory subsets showed.

As regards this clone: As yet, its antigen is unknown.

The CDR3 is 20 residues long. CDR1 LGHNT and CDR2 FRNRAP come from the germline V gene. V was pared by 2 bases and J by 0 bases, with 20 bases between. Naive CD8 populations comprised CD45RO-negative cells positively selected for CCR7, excluding terminally differentiated effector memory CD45RA+ cells. The authors distributed each subset's genomic DNA evenly over several immunoSEQ plates. TCRdb keeps only in-frame clones here, not all; method: immunoSEQ multiplex PCR. This sample has 2 million to 2.5 million clones; about 95% occur once, and the top ten carry more than 0.95%. The chain uses TRBV12-5 and TRBJ1-6, with a possible D match to TRBD1 (5 bases). The sequencing input was naive CD8+ T cells sorted from blood. The receptor's source is a young man in good health. Here the CDR3 reads CASGLTRTPVTSSYNSPLHF. CDR3 DNA sequence: TGTGCTAGTGGTTTGACTAGGACACCGGTAACGAGCTCCTATAATTCACCCCTCCACTTT.